A single sample is the source of the 14 T cell receptor beta chains below, sequenced in a study of cytomegalovirus exposure and HLA in healthy donors. Assay: immunoSEQ multiplex PCR; the TCRdb copy retains only in-frame clones and omits some. The repertoire holds about 110,000 clones, with 90% to 96% as singletons. Sequencing was done on a sample of PBMCs. The receptors derive from a woman aged 18-30 years in good health and CMV-seronegative.

The chain recombines TRBV5-1 with TRBJ2-7; perhaps TRBD1 as D (5 bases). Germline assignment: CDR1 SGHRS and CDR2 YFSETQ. This CDR3 is 13 amino acids long. Trimming left V 4 bases short and J 0 bases short, with 8 bases between. For the CDR3, the DNA is TGCGCCAGCAGCACGACAGACTCCTACGAGCAGTACTTC. As protein: CASSTTDSYEQYF.

The chain is built from TRBV28 and TRBJ1-6, with 8 bases that match TRBD1. The CDR3 runs 15 residues. The V gene end was trimmed by 5 bases and the J gene end by 2 bases; junction bases not matched to a gene: 2. Germline values: CDR1 MDHEN, CDR2 SYDVKM. The CDR3 nucleotides are TGTGCCAGCAGTAAGACAGGGGCCTATAATTCACCCCTCCACTTT. This sequence encodes CASSKTGAYNSPLHF.

The chain is built from TRBV6-1 and TRBJ2-7; maybe TRBD1 (5 bases). V was shortened by 1 base and J by 2 bases, with 12 bases between the two germline ends. Germline-derived CDR1 and CDR2 are MNHNS and SASEGT. The CDR3 contains 15 residues. Here the CDR3 reads CASSEGDDSTYEQYF. The DNA for the CDR3 is TGTGCCAGCAGTGAAGGCGATGACAGTACCTACGAGCAGTACTTC.

The chain employs TRBV7-9 and TRBJ2-1; 7 bases map to TRBD1. V gave up 5 bases and J gave up 8 bases; unmatched junction bases: 9. CDR3 length equals 14 residues. Germline-derived CDR1 and CDR2 are SEHNR and FQNEAQ (reference sequence). The CDR3 nucleotides read TGTGCCAGCAGCCCGTCGACAGGGAGCGATGAGCAGTTCTTC. It yields the protein CASSPSTGSDEQFF.

The chain carries TRBV6-5 and TRBJ1-5, with TRBD1 identical over 10 bases. This CDR3 contains 15 residues. Germline loops: CDR1 MNHEY, CDR2 SVGAGI. The trim removed 6 bases at V and 6 bases at J, leaving 8 bases unmatched. The CDR3 protein is CASSQDRGAGQPQHF. The CDR3, as DNA: TGTGCCAGCAGCCAGGACAGGGGGGCAGGTCAGCCCCAGCATTTT.

Only one count was recorded for this clone. The J gene is TRBJ2-1, the V gene TRBV5-8; 13 nucleotides align to TRBD2. Germline CDR1 reads SGHTS; CDR2 reads YDEGEE. Losses at the gene ends were 4 bases for V and 6 bases for J; bases not matched to a gene: 4. The CDR3 is 15 amino acids. The chain's CDR3 is CASSLRLAGGNEQFF. In nucleotides, the CDR3 is TGTGCCAGCAGCCTCCGACTAGCGGGGGGCAATGAGCAGTTCTTC.

The chain recombines TRBV4-1 with TRBJ1-1, with D hard to call. The CDR3 spans 15 residues. The V end lost 0 bases, the J end lost 4 bases, and 12 bases lay between the germline ends. Germline CDR1 reads MGHRA; CDR2 reads YSYEKL. Here the CDR3 DNA reads TGCGCCAGCAGCCAAGAGTCCCGTGGGCTCACTGAAGCTTTCTTT. It is translated as CASSQESRGLTEAFF.

This rearrangement joins TRBV7-7 to TRBJ2-1; 11 bases fit TRBD2. In germline, CDR1 is SSHAT, CDR2 FNYEAQ (reference sequence). CDR3 size: 19 residues. V dropped 5 bases and J dropped 0; count of bases not matched to a gene: 12. In DNA form, the CDR3 reads TGTGCCAGCAGCCCCTCCGGGACTAGCGGTTCCCTCTCCTACAATGAGCAGTTCTTC. Its translation is CASSPSGTSGSLSYNEQFF.

The V gene is TRBV7-2, the J gene TRBJ1-2, with a possible D match to TRBD1 (5 bases). V lost 1 base and J lost 4, with 13 bases in between. Looked up from germline, CDR1 is SGHTA and CDR2 is FQGNSA. CDR3 length: 15 amino acids. The CDR3 nucleotides are TGTGCCAGCAGCTTAGATAACACAGGTGGCTATGGCTACACCTTC. Translation: CASSLDNTGGYGYTF.

The chain is built from TRBV19 and TRBJ1-2; a weak D match, TRBD1 (6 bases). The CDR3 extends over 12 amino acids. Deletions cut 3 bases from V and 7 bases from J, with 9 bases between. The germline CDR1 and CDR2 sequences are LNHDA and SQIVND (reference sequence). The DNA of the CDR3 is TGTGCCAGTAGTATGGGGGCCGTTGGCTACACCTTC. It is translated as CASSMGAVGYTF. Full variable domain (missing parts from reference TRBV19 and TRBJ1-2): DGGITQSPKYLFRKEGQNVTLSCEQNLNHDAMYWYRQDPGQGLRLIYYSQIVNDFQKGDIAEGYSVSREKKESFPLTVTSAQKNPTAFYLCASSMGAVGYTFGSGTRLTVV.

The V gene is TRBV5-4, the J gene TRBJ2-3, with 8 bases fitting TRBD2. The germline V gene encodes CDR1 SGHNT and CDR2 YYREEE (reference sequence). V was pared by 5 bases and J by 4 bases, with 15 bases of the junction left unmatched. The CDR3 is 17 residues long. As DNA, the CDR3 is TGTGCCAGCAGAAAGGCGATCGCGGGGGGAGGCTCAGATACGCAGTATTTT. Translation gives CASRKAIAGGGSDTQYF.

The chain has TRBV28 and TRBJ1-3, with a weak D call TRBD1 (5 bases). CDR3 length: 15 amino acids. Germline lookup yields CDR1 MDHEN and CDR2 SYDVKM. V shed 5 bases and J shed 3 bases, with 14 bases lying between them. The CDR3 DNA reads as TGTGCCAGCAGTCCCACGACAGAATATGGAAACACCATATATTTT. This encodes CASSPTTEYGNTIYF.

The genes are TRBV7-2 and TRBJ2-1; tentative D call: TRBD2 (5 bases). CDR1 and CDR2 from the germline V gene are SGHTA and FQGNSA. Trimming cost V 2 bases and J 0 bases, with 8 bases left between them. CDR3 length: 15 residues. Here the CDR3 DNA reads TGTGCCAGCAGCTTATTGGGGAGCTCCTACAATGAGCAGTTCTTC. Its protein product is CASSLLGSSYNEQFF. The full variable domain, in which reference TRBV7-2 and TRBJ2-1 provide the parts outside the CDR3, is GAGVSQSPSNKVTEKGKDVELRCDPISGHTALYWYRQSLGQGLEFLIYFQGNSAPDKSGLPSDRFSAERTGGSVSTLTIQRTQQEDSAVYLCASSLLGSSYNEQFFGPGTRLTVL.

The chain carries TRBV9 and TRBJ2-3, with 7 bases lining up with TRBD2. Germline CDR1 and CDR2: SGDLS and YYNGEE. J lost 0 bases, V lost 4 bases, and 8 bases had no gene match. The CDR3 sequence is 16 residues long. CDR3 residues: CASSRLSGGSTDTQYF. In nucleotides, the CDR3 is TGTGCCAGCAGCCGGTTGTCGGGGGGAAGCACAGATACGCAGTATTTT. Full variable domain (rest looked up from reference TRBV9 and TRBJ2-3): DSGVTQTPKHLITATGQRVTLRCSPRSGDLSVYWYQQSLDQGLQFLIQYYNGEERAKGNILERFSAQQFPDLHSELNLSSLELGDSALYFCASSRLSGGSTDTQYFGPGTRLTVL.